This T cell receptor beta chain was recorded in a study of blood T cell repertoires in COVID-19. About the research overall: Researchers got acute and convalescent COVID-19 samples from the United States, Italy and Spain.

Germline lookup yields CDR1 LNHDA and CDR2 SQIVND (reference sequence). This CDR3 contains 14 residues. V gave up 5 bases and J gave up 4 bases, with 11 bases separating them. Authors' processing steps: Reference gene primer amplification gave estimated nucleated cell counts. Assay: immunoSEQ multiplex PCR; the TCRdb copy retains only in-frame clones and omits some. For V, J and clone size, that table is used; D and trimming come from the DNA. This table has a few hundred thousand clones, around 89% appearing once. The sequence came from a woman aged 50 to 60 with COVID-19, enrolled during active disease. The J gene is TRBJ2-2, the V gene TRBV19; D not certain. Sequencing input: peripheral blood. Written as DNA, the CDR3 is TGTGCCAGTAGTCCCTCCAGGCTCACCGGGGAGCTGTTTTTT. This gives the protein CASSPSRLTGELFF.